The 29 T cell receptor beta chains reported below all come from one sample, sequenced in a study of cytomegalovirus exposure and HLA in healthy donors. The primer mix had 60 Vbeta and 13 Jbeta primers. Sequencing used immunoSEQ multiplex PCR; TCRdb keeps in-frame clones, though not all of them. The sample consists of 150,000 to 200,000 clones, around three quarters of them appearing once. The sample comprised PBMCs. The source of these receptors is a man aged 25-45 years in good health and CMV-seronegative.

The J gene is TRBJ2-7, the V gene TRBV11-2; 7 bases agree with TRBD2. The V segment lost 5 bases and the J segment 5 bases; nucleotides outside the gene matches: 9. Per the germline V gene, CDR1 is SGHAT and CDR2 is FQNNGV. CDR3 length: 14 amino acids. CDR3 DNA sequence: TGTGCCAGCAGCCAGCGACCCGGGGGGAACGAGCAGTACTTC. As protein: CASSQRPGGNEQYF.

This clone has just a few counts. The genes are TRBV4-1 and TRBJ1-1; D ambiguous. The V and J ends lost 1 base and 0 bases respectively, with 9 bases between them. CDR3 length equals 15 residues. The germline V gene has CDR1 MGHRA and CDR2 YSYEKL. The CDR3 spells CASSQVPVMNTEAFF. Written as DNA, the CDR3 is TGCGCCAGCAGCCAAGTTCCGGTTATGAACACTGAAGCTTTCTTT.

The chain carries TRBV4-1 and TRBJ1-5, with a possible D match to TRBD1 (6 bases). V lost 2 bases and J 4 bases, leaving 12 bases between the germline ends. In germline, CDR1 is MGHRA, CDR2 YSYEKL. The CDR3 loop spans 15 amino acids. Here the CDR3 reads CASSQPGQGNQPQHF. CDR3 DNA sequence: TGCGCCAGCAGCCAACCGGGACAAGGGAATCAGCCCCAGCATTTT.

V usage is TRBV6-4 and J usage is TRBJ2-1; the match to TRBD2 covers 14 bases. V was clipped by 0 bases and J by 2 bases; unmatched bases: 3. CDR3 length: 18 amino acids. Looked up from germline, CDR1 is MRHNA and CDR2 is SNTAGT. Written as DNA, the CDR3 is TGTGCCAGCAGTGACTCGACTAGCGGGAGGGTACCCTACAATGAGCAGTTCTTC. This codes for CASSDSTSGRVPYNEQFF.

The chain couples TRBV29-1 to TRBJ2-2; maybe TRBD2 (5 bases). The CDR3 consists of 15 residues. Germline CDR1 is SQVTM and CDR2 is ANQGSEA. V lost 4 bases and J lost 0, with 12 bases in between. The CDR3 nucleotides are TGCAGCGTTGGGGTGAGGGAAGCGAACACCGGGGAGCTGTTTTTT. Protein product: CSVGVREANTGELFF.

The chain joins TRBV9 to TRBJ2-7, with 9 nucleotides matching TRBD2. The germline CDR1 and CDR2 sequences are SGDLS and YYNGEE. V dropped 5 bases and J dropped 3; count of bases not matched to a gene: 3. The CDR3 consists of 13 residues. CDR3 nucleotides: TGTGCCAGCAGTGGGACTAGCCTCTACGAGCAGTACTTC. Protein sequence: CASSGTSLYEQYF. The whole variable domain, remainder taken from reference TRBV9 and TRBJ2-7, is DSGVTQTPKHLITATGQRVTLRCSPRSGDLSVYWYQQSLDQGLQFLIQYYNGEERAKGNILERFSAQQFPDLHSELNLSSLELGDSALYFCASSGTSLYEQYFGPGTRLTVT.

V usage is TRBV23-1 and J usage is TRBJ2-7; TRBD1 agrees at 7 bases. TRBV23-1 is marked as an open reading frame, function uncertain. This CDR3 is built from 16 residues. Trimming took 0 bases from V and 5 from J; bases not matched to a gene: 10. The CDR3 is CASSQSRRQGIDEQYF. For the CDR3, the DNA is TGCGCCAGCAGTCAATCGCGGAGACAGGGAATCGACGAGCAGTACTTC.

The DNA of the CDR3 is TGCGCCAGCAGCCCTGGGACAGAGGGGGTAGTCCAGTACTTC. Translating it yields CASSPGTEGVVQYF. The chain uses TRBV5-1 and TRBJ2-5, with 7 bases that match TRBD1. V lost 4 bases, J lost 10 bases, and 13 bases stayed unmatched. Looked up from germline, CDR1 is SGHRS and CDR2 is YFSETQ. This CDR3 spans 14 amino acids.

This chain uses TRBV4-1 with TRBJ2-7; 8 nucleotides line up with TRBD2. V lost 2 bases to trimming and J lost 1 base; unmatched junction nucleotides: 1. Germline CDR1 is MGHRA and CDR2 is YSYEKL. The CDR3 totals 14 residues. The chain's CDR3 is CASSQIAGSYEQYF. Here the CDR3 DNA reads TGCGCCAGCAGCCAAATAGCGGGGTCCTACGAGCAGTACTTC.

The chain recombines TRBV5-1 with TRBJ2-1; perhaps TRBD1 as D (6 bases). V was clipped by 6 bases and J by 4 bases, with 14 bases between them. The CDR3 is made up of 14 amino acids. Germline CDR1 and CDR2: SGHRS and YFSETQ. The CDR3 DNA reads TGCGCCAGCATCTCGGACAGTCTATACAATGAGCAGTTCTTC. Translating it yields CASISDSLYNEQFF.

The chain joins TRBV5-8 to TRBJ2-7; 12 bases are a match to TRBD2. The CDR3 is 16 residues long. V trimming: 4 bases; J trimming: 2 bases; junction bases outside the gene matches: 7. Per the germline V gene, CDR1 is SGHTS and CDR2 is YDEGEE. The chain's CDR3 is CASSPGLAGLTYEQYF. CDR3 nucleotides: TGTGCCAGCAGCCCCGGACTAGCGGGACTGACCTACGAGCAGTACTTC.

This sequence joins TRBV27 and TRBJ2-7; 8 positions agree with TRBD1. CDR3 size: 15 residues. V trimming: 2 bases; J trimming: 5 bases; junction bases outside the gene matches: 8. Germline V lookup: CDR1 MNHEY, CDR2 SMNVEV (reference sequence). The CDR3 loop is CASSLVRTGINEQYF. The CDR3 bases are TGTGCCAGCAGTTTAGTAAGGACAGGGATAAACGAGCAGTACTTC.

The gene calls are TRBV9 and TRBJ2-1; D gene ambiguous. Per the germline V gene, CDR1 is SGDLS and CDR2 is YYNGEE. The CDR3 totals 15 residues. Trimming left V 1 base short and J 0 bases short, with 8 bases between. The CDR3 nucleotides read TGTGCCAGCAGCGTAAACCCCGGCTCCTACAATGAGCAGTTCTTC. This translates into CASSVNPGSYNEQFF.

This clone was seen a handful of times. The genes are TRBV29-1 and TRBJ1-1; D gene unclear. Germline CDR1 is SQVTM and CDR2 is ANQGSEA. The CDR3 sequence is 12 residues long. Trimming took 8 bases from V and 1 from J, leaving 11 bases between them. The CDR3: CSTVPRNTEAFF. The CDR3 coding sequence is TGCAGCACAGTTCCAAGGAACACTGAAGCTTTCTTT.

This clone was seen a handful of times. The rearrangement joins TRBV5-5 to TRBJ1-1; 11 nucleotides line up with TRBD1. The germline V gene has CDR1 SGHKS and CDR2 YYEKEE (reference sequence). The CDR3 extends over 13 amino acids. After removal of 6 bases from V and 10 bases from J, the junction contained 8 bases not matched to a gene. This chain's CDR3 is CASIGTGGFRAFF. CDR3 DNA sequence: TGTGCCAGCATCGGGACAGGGGGTTTCCGAGCTTTCTTT.

This clone was seen a single time. This chain uses TRBV7-8 with TRBJ1-1; 7 nucleotides match TRBD1. The germline V gene encodes CDR1 SGHVS and CDR2 FQNEAQ. The CDR3 has 15 amino acids. The V and J ends lost 5 bases and 4 bases, in that order; junction bases with no gene match: 10. The CDR3 DNA is TGTGCCAGCAGCCCCGTGACAGGGTATATCACTGAAGCTTTCTTT. This translates into CASSPVTGYITEAFF.

This chain links TRBV9 with TRBJ2-7, with TRBD1 matching over 7 bases. Trimming cost V 4 bases and J 4 bases; bases outside gene matches: 8. The CDR3 totals 14 residues. CDR1 and CDR2 from the germline V gene are SGDLS and YYNGEE. The chain's CDR3 is CASSQTAGGYEQYF. The CDR3 bases are TGTGCCAGCAGCCAAACTGCAGGGGGATACGAGCAGTACTTC.

V is TRBV30 and J is TRBJ2-5, with 7 bases aligning to TRBD2. Per germline, CDR1 GTSNPN and CDR2 SVGIG (reference sequence). Losses at the gene ends were 5 bases for V and 1 base for J; bases not matched to a gene: 1. The CDR3 loop spans 12 amino acids. The CDR3 sequence is CAWGLVQETQYF. The DNA of the CDR3 is TGTGCCTGGGGACTAGTCCAAGAGACCCAGTACTTC.

The chain uses TRBV4-2 and TRBJ1-1; 7 bases line up with TRBD1. Trimming removed 5 bases from V and 0 bases from J; junction bases left unmatched: 12. CDR3 length equals 17 residues. Germline V gene lookup returns CDR1 LGHNA and CDR2 YNFKEQ. In nucleotides, the CDR3 is TGTGCCAGCAGCTCGACAGGGCAGGGGCTACTGAACACTGAAGCTTTCTTT. Translated, it gives CASSSTGQGLLNTEAFF.

The chain couples TRBV5-4 to TRBJ2-5; 11 nucleotides align to TRBD2. There are 16 residues in the CDR3. J gave up 4 bases and V 3 bases, and 8 bases lay outside the gene matches. Germline CDR1 reads SGHNT; CDR2 reads YYREEE (reference sequence). The CDR3 spells CASSSFSGRGGETQYF. Here the CDR3 DNA reads TGTGCCAGCAGCTCCTTTAGCGGGAGGGGCGGAGAGACCCAGTACTTC. Variable domain in full (rest from reference TRBV5-4 and TRBJ2-5): ETGVTQSPTHLIKTRGQQVTLRCSSQSGHNTVSWYQQALGQGPQFIFQYYREEENGRGNFPPRFSGLQFPNYSSELNVNALELDDSALYLCASSSFSGRGGETQYFGPGTRLLVL.

This clone has more than one count but fewer than ten. This chain links TRBV28 with TRBJ2-7; TRBD1 matches at 7 bases. Germline CDR1 MDHEN, CDR2 SYDVKM. The V gene end was trimmed by 6 bases and the J gene end by 3 bases; junction bases not matched to a gene: 5. The CDR3 totals 13 residues. Here the CDR3 reads CASRVGQYYEQYF. CDR3 DNA: TGTGCCAGCAGAGTGGGACAGTACTACGAGCAGTACTTC. The full variable domain, in which reference TRBV28 and TRBJ2-7 provide the parts outside the CDR3, is DVKVTQSSRYLVKRTGEKVFLECVQDMDHENMFWYRQDPGLGLRLIYFSYDVKMKEKGDIPEGYSVSREKKERFSLILESASTNQTSMYLCASRVGQYYEQYFGPGTRLTVT.

This clone was seen a handful of times. The V and J genes are TRBV2 and TRBJ2-1, with a weak D call TRBD2 (7 bases). Trimming removed 4 bases at V and 5 bases at J, with 12 bases between. The CDR3 runs 14 residues. Per the germline V gene, CDR1 is SNHLY and CDR2 is FYNNEI. CDR3 region: CASSGRGAHNEQFF. DNA for the CDR3: TGTGCCAGCAGTGGTCGGGGGGCACACAATGAGCAGTTCTTC.

This sequence joins TRBV28 and TRBJ2-7; possibly TRBD2 for D (6 bases). The germline V gene has CDR1 MDHEN and CDR2 SYDVKM. This CDR3 spans 13 amino acids. V dropped 5 bases and J dropped 3 bases, with 11 bases sitting between them. In nucleotides, the CDR3 is TGTGCCAGCAGTGGGGGGAGCCGCTACGAGCAGTACTTC. This encodes CASSGGSRYEQYF.

This clone was counted only a few times. The CDR3 nucleotides are TGTGCCACCAGTAGGGGCTCAGTCCAAGAGACCCAGTACTTC. It translates to CATSRGSVQETQYF. The rearrangement uses TRBV15 and TRBJ2-5; D possibly corresponds to TRBD1 (5 bases). CDR1 is LNHNV, CDR2 YYDKDF, per germline (reference sequence). CDR3 length: 14 residues. The V end was cut by 6 bases, the J end by 1 base, with 12 bases between. Variable domain in full (rest from reference TRBV15 and TRBJ2-5): DAMVIQNPRYQVTQFGKPVTLSCSQTLNHNVMYWYQQKSSQAPKLLFHYYDKDFNNEADTPDNFQSRRPNTSFCFLDIRSPGLGDTAMYLCATSRGSVQETQYFGPGTRLLVL.

The chain recombines TRBV10-3 with TRBJ2-7, with D possibly matching TRBD1 (7 bases). Deletions cut 7 bases from V and 6 bases from J, with 16 bases between. Germline V gene lookup returns CDR1 ENHRY and CDR2 SYGVKD. The CDR3 runs 13 residues. The CDR3 here is CAIMGGQITEQYF. CDR3 DNA sequence: TGTGCCATCATGGGGGGACAGATCACCGAGCAGTACTTC.

J is TRBJ2-1 and V is TRBV30; possible D gene TRBD1, 6 bases. The CDR3 sequence is 12 residues long. Trimming cost V 5 bases and J 6 bases, with 11 bases left between them. The germline V gene encodes CDR1 GTSNPN and CDR2 SVGIG (reference sequence). In DNA, the CDR3 is TGTGCCTGGGGCCGGGACACCAATGAGCAGTTCTTC. Translating gives CAWGRDTNEQFF.

V is TRBV9 and J is TRBJ2-3, with 7 bases aligning to TRBD2. Unmatched junction bases numbered 11, after V lost 3 bases and J lost 4 bases. This CDR3 region has 16 residues. Looked up from germline, CDR1 is SGDLS and CDR2 is YYNGEE. The CDR3 loop reads CASSANRLAFSDTQYF. CDR3 nucleotides: TGTGCCAGCAGCGCTAATAGACTAGCTTTCTCAGATACGCAGTATTTT.

This clone was seen only once. The chain is built from TRBV5-8 and TRBJ2-3; no definite D call. Germline CDR1 reads SGHTS; CDR2 reads YDEGEE. This CDR3 is built from 16 residues. Trimming pared 4 bases from V and 0 bases from J, leaving 15 bases between. The CDR3 sequence: CASSPITQASTDTQYF. CDR3 in DNA: TGTGCCAGCAGCCCGATTACGCAGGCGAGCACAGATACGCAGTATTTT.

V usage is TRBV14 and J usage is TRBJ2-5, with D perhaps matching TRBD2 (5 bases). Germline CDR1 reads SGHDN; CDR2 reads FVKESK. With 2 bases removed from V and 5 bases from J, the gap between germline ends came to 6 bases. The CDR3 extends over 12 amino acids. CDR3 DNA sequence: TGTGCCAGCAGCCAAAGGAGGGAGACCCAGTACTTC. This codes for CASSQRRETQYF.